This T cell receptor beta chain was retrieved from a study of blood T cell repertoires in COVID-19 (dated by TCRdb to about 2020). Describing the broader study: Collaborator samples came from the United States, Italy and Spain and covered acute and convalescent phases of COVID-19. The prospective study material was composed of cDNA or gDNA derived from T cells, B-cell-depleted T cells, or PBMCs. The dataset comprised deeply sampled blood TCRbeta repertoires from subjects exposed to, actively infected with, or recovered from COVID-19. The repertoires were released in a freely available public database intended as a resource for research on the immune response to SARS-CoV-2. Samples were obtained from the ongoing ImmuneRACE study (first 160 participants) and from 1,254 subjects provided by 6 global collaborators. Sample metadata almost always included a de-identified subject ID, COVID-19 status, age in years and sex. Where HLA class I and class II types were available, the types were taken from metadata supplied by the sample provider, not from assay-based typing.

The cysteine opens and the phenylalanine closes a CDR3 of 13 amino acids. Here the CDR3 DNA is all that survives: 39 bases in frame from base 1. Looking up the germline V gene yields CDR1 SGHRS and CDR2 YFSETQ. V and J lose 4 bases and 2 bases, and a span of 9 bases separates them. Regarding this clone: Its cognate antigen has yet to be identified. No base quality values were provided; no much bigger clone lies one nucleotide off.

Each collaborating institution followed its own protocols to collect whole blood in K2EDTA tubes. For TCRbeta analysis, collaborators shipped samples in one of three forms: frozen whole blood, isolated PBMCs, or DNA extracted from either of those sample types. TCRbeta CDR3 regions were amplified from genomic DNA by means of the immunoSEQ Assay, a bias-controlled multiplex PCR. On the study's bioinformatics: The number of nucleated cells in each sample was estimated from the amplification of reference gene primers within the assay. To quantify the absolute abundance of each unique TCRbeta CDR3 rearrangement, sequence reads were collapsed and filtered. For each sample, productive Simpson clonality was calculated as the square root of Simpson's diversity index across productive rearrangements. This immuneACCESS table, as held by TCRdb, lists in-frame sequences with V and J called but not all clones. Of the missing ones, under half trace to an unresolved V gene in checked studies; the others have no known cause. V and J calls plus clone size are reproduced from that table; the DNA served to infer D and trimming. This sample holds 200,000 to 250,000 clones; roughly 80% were observed only once. The ten largest account for about a sixth of the sample.

The full study reports these points: The amount of clinical and demographic metadata varied by source and participant and was provided uncurated.

The specimen sequenced was peripheral blood. The chain employs TRBV5-1 and TRBJ1-2; perhaps TRBD1 is the D gene, with 6 bases matching. This TCR was recovered from a woman of 80 years or more with active or convalescent COVID-19. CDR3 reads: CASSPDRNYGYTF. The nucleotides are TGCGCCAGCAGCCCGGACAGAAACTATGGCTACACCTTC.